The clone carrying this T cell receptor (beta chain) has more than one count but fewer than ten. The sample is drawn from a study of blood T cell repertoires in COVID-19. Unmatched junction bases numbered 4, after V lost 2 bases and J lost 7 bases. The CDR3 length is 14 residues. CDR1 is SGHRS and CDR2 is YFSETQ in the germline V gene. Using immunoSEQ multiplex PCR, the repertoire was profiled, and TCRdb retains in-frame clones only, with some absent. The sample comprises around 300,000 clones, 86% of which are singletons, and 3% rests with the top ten. The sequenced sample was peripheral blood. The receptor's source is a woman aged 30 to 39 with active or convalescent COVID-19. The chain couples TRBV5-1 to TRBJ1-4; 8 nucleotides line up with TRBD1. The CDR3 bases are TGCGCCAGCAGCTTCGAACAGGGGGTTGAAAAACTGTTTTTT. This translates into CASSFEQGVEKLFF.